The 14 T cell receptor beta chains presented below share a single source sample, sequenced in a study of blood T cells in healthy people across ages. A second PCR, run for roughly 7 to 11 cycles, used a sample-barcoded 5' primer plus a J-beta primer mix. One entry per CDR3 protein, called by TCRdb with MiXCR from the 5' RACE reads. The table has 1.6 million or so distinct CDR3 sequences, roughly 32% seen once. Sequencing was done on a sample of blood. Every receptor here comes from a woman aged 25-40 years in good health.

This clonotype was observed many times. The V and J genes are TRBV6-5 and TRBJ2-7; D might be TRBD2 (6 bases). CDR1 and CDR2 from the germline V gene are MNHEY and SVGAGI. The CDR3 extends over 12 amino acids. Trimming pared 4 bases from V and 6 bases from J, leaving 10 bases between. The CDR3 DNA reads TGTGCCAGCAGTTGGGGACTCCCCGAGCAGTACTTC. This translates into CASSWGLPEQYF.

The chain is built from TRBV6-1 and TRBJ2-1; D ambiguous. V was pared by 4 bases and J by 8 bases, with 9 bases between. Germline CDR1 MNHNS, CDR2 SASEGT. This CDR3 is built from 12 residues. The CDR3 loop reads CASSALVYEQFF. The CDR3 DNA follows: TGTGCCAGCAGTGCTTTGGTTTATGAGCAGTTCTTC.

Note on this clonotype: Its ends do not fully match the called genes, so a read error is possible. The chain couples TRBV7-9 to TRBJ2-1; TRBD2 agrees at 9 bases. Looked up from germline, CDR1 is SEHNR and CDR2 is FQNEAQ (reference sequence). The CDR3 has 14 amino acids. CDR3 DNA: TGTGCCAGCCTGGCGGGAGGGAAATATAATGAGCAGGTCTTC. Encoded protein: CASLAGGKYNEQVF.

For the CDR3, the DNA is TGTGCCAGCAGTTTATCCCCGGGGGGCGGACTAGCCCTCACAGATACGCAGTATTTT. Translation: CASSLSPGGGLALTDTQYF. This chain uses TRBV27 with TRBJ2-3, with 8 bases that match TRBD2. Germline V CDR1 and CDR2: MNHEY, SMNVEV (reference sequence). V shed 0 bases, J shed 2 bases, and the junction held 13 bases outside the gene matches. The CDR3 contains 19 residues.

The chain is built from TRBV24-1 and TRBJ1-1, with D unresolved. Trimming cost V 4 bases and J 3 bases, with 5 bases left between them. Germline CDR1 is KGHDR and CDR2 is SFDVKD. There are 12 residues in the CDR3. The DNA of the CDR3 is TGTGCCACCAGTGACCGGGACACTGAAGCTTTCTTT. Amino acid sequence: CATSDRDTEAFF.

This clonotype was counted between two and nine times. This chain uses TRBV7-8 with TRBJ2-2, with D unresolved. The CDR3 is made up of 12 amino acids. Trimming stripped 10 bases from V and 1 base from J, with 7 bases between. Germline-derived CDR1 and CDR2 are SGHVS and FQNEAQ. The CDR3 DNA sequence: TGTGCCATCGTTTTGAACACCGGGGAGCTGTTTTTT. It specifies CAIVLNTGELFF.

The rearrangement joins TRBV3-1 to TRBJ2-5; D gene ambiguous. With 1 base removed from V and 2 bases from J, the gap between germline ends came to 11 bases. The CDR3 is made up of 15 amino acids. CDR1 LGHDT and CDR2 YNNKEL come from the germline V gene (reference sequence). CDR3 protein: CASSQATMSQETQYF. CDR3 bases: TGTGCCAGCAGCCAAGCTACCATGAGTCAAGAGACCCAGTACTTC.

The J gene is TRBJ2-7, the V gene TRBV7-6, with TRBD1 matching 7 bases. The V gene's germline CDR1 is SGHVS and CDR2 FNYEAQ. The CDR3 consists of 15 residues. Trimming removed 5 bases from V and 3 bases from J; junction bases left unmatched: 10. CDR3 DNA: TGTGCCAGCAGCGCCAGACAGGGCCCTTTCTACGAGCAGTACTTC. This sequence encodes CASSARQGPFYEQYF.

This chain joins TRBV30 and TRBJ2-5; a weak D match, TRBD1 (5 bases). The germline V and J ends were trimmed by 2 bases and 3 bases, with 7 bases remaining between them. The germline CDR1 and CDR2 sequences are GTSNPN and SVGIG (reference sequence). The CDR3 runs 12 residues. The CDR3 sequence: CAWSLTEETQYF. CDR3 DNA: TGTGCCTGGAGTTTGACAGAAGAGACCCAGTACTTC.

This clonotype was counted between two and nine times. The chain links TRBV9 to TRBJ2-5, with 9 bases fitting TRBD1. CDR1 and CDR2 (germline): SGDLS, YYNGEE. J gave up 5 bases and V 3 bases, and 5 bases lay outside the gene matches. The CDR3 totals 14 residues. The CDR3 nucleotides read TGTGCCAGCAGCGCAACAGGGGGCCGGGAGACCCAGTACTTC. Translating gives CASSATGGRETQYF.

This clonotype was seen ten or more times. This chain links TRBV11-2 with TRBJ2-3; D gene uncertain. Trimming cost V 5 bases and J 4 bases, with 19 bases left between them. The CDR3 has 16 residues. Germline V gene data show CDR1 as SGHAT and CDR2 as FQNNGV. CDR3 nucleotides: TGTGCCAGCAGCCGAGATTCCACCCTGGTGGCAGATACGCAGTATTTT. Encoded protein: CASSRDSTLVADTQYF.

A few counts support this clonotype. The V gene is TRBV20-1, the J gene TRBJ2-1; unclear D gene. Germline V gives CDR1 DFQATT, CDR2 SNEGSKA (reference sequence). CDR3 size: 15 residues. V was trimmed by 6 bases and J by 6 bases, leaving 21 bases between them. In DNA form, the CDR3 reads TGCAGTGCGGAACTTGCCAATGCCCCCCGCAATGAGCAGTTCTTC. Translated: CSAELANAPRNEQFF.

The chain joins TRBV7-9 to TRBJ1-1, with 8 positions matching TRBD1. In germline, CDR1 is SEHNR, CDR2 FQNEAQ (reference sequence). Trimming removed 7 bases from V and 4 bases from J; junction bases left unmatched: 5. The CDR3 has 13 residues. The CDR3 loop is CASNRGIGTEAFF. CDR3 DNA: TGTGCCAGCAACAGGGGGATCGGCACTGAAGCTTTCTTT. Full variable domain (missing parts from reference TRBV7-9 and TRBJ1-1): DTGVSQNPRHKITKRGQNVTFRCDPISEHNRLYWYRQTLGQGPEFLTYFQNEAQLEKSRLLSDRFSAERPKGSFSTLEIQRTEQGDSAMYLCASNRGIGTEAFFGQGTRLTVV.

There are a few counts of this clonotype. The rearrangement uses TRBV20-1 and TRBJ1-2; 8 bases are a match to TRBD1. The CDR3 is 14 amino acids. Germline CDR1 DFQATT, CDR2 SNEGSKA (reference sequence). V was clipped by 2 bases and J by 12 bases; unmatched bases: 14. The CDR3 sequence: CSARTSQGAHTHTF. The CDR3 DNA follows: TGCAGTGCTAGAACGTCTCAGGGGGCGCATACCCACACCTTC.